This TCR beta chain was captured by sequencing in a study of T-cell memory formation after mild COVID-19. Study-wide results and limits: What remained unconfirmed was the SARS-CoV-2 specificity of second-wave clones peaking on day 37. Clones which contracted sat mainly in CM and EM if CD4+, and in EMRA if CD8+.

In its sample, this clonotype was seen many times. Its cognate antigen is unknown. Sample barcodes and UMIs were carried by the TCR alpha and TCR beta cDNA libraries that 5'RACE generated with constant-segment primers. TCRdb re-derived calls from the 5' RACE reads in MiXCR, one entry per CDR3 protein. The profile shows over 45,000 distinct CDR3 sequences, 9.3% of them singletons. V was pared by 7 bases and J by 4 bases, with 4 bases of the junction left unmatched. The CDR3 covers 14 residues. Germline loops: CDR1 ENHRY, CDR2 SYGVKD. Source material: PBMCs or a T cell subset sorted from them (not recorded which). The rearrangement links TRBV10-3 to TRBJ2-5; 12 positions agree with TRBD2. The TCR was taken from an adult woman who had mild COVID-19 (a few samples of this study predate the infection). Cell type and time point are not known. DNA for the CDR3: TGTGCCATCAAACCGGGACTAGCGGGAGAGACCCAGTACTTC. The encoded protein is CAIKPGLAGETQYF.